This T cell receptor (beta chain) was sequenced during a study of cytomegalovirus exposure and HLA in healthy donors. Findings of the study overall: Later analysis demonstrated an association between a missense DCLRE1C variant and TCR beta V- and J-gene trimming. Reportedly, cytomegalovirus status was diagnosed with high sensitivity and specificity. Researchers counted approximately 160 TCR beta chains as cytomegalovirus-associated.

PCR employed 60 Vbeta and 13 Jbeta primers. Sequencing was performed with immunoSEQ multiplex PCR; in TCRdb, only in-frame clones are kept and a portion is missing. This sample has approximately 88,000 clones; approximately 80% occur once, and the top ten carry 4% to 5.5%. A word on this clone: Antigen: not known.

The CDR3 has 14 amino acids. V was pared by 4 bases and J by 6 bases, with 12 bases between. CDR1 and CDR2 from the germline V gene are MRHNA and SNTAGT. This TCR was sampled from a man aged 25-45 years in good health and CMV-seropositive. The source material was PBMCs. V and J are TRBV6-4 and TRBJ1-4, with D possibly matching TRBD1 (5 bases). The CDR3 is CASSVEWGDEKLFF. The CDR3 nucleotides read TGTGCCAGCAGTGTCGAGTGGGGGGATGAAAAACTGTTTTTT.